This T cell receptor (beta chain) was recovered during a study of T-cell memory formation after mild COVID-19. Study information: Clusters of TCRs were largely donor specific.

Germline assignment: CDR1 MNHNY and CDR2 SVGAGI (reference sequence). The V gene end was trimmed by 2 bases and the J gene end by 2 bases; junction bases not matched to a gene: 2. The CDR3 contains 15 residues. This clonotype showed up just a few times. UMIs and sample barcodes were carried by the TCR alpha and TCR beta cDNA libraries that 5'RACE produced using constant-segment primers. TCRdb independently ran MiXCR on the 5' RACE reads; one entry per CDR3 protein. There are around 320,000 distinct CDR3 sequences in the sample; 14% occur only once, and about 21% lies in the top ten. This TCR was sampled from a man aged 18 to 29 who had mild COVID-19 (a few samples of this study predate the infection). Cell type and time point are not known. The sample taken for sequencing was PBMCs or a T cell subset sorted from them (not recorded which). The chain links TRBV6-6 to TRBJ2-3, with 9 nucleotides matching TRBD2. The CDR3 spells CASSYGGGATDTQYF. CDR3 DNA: TGTGCCAGCAGTTACGGCGGGGGGGCCACAGATACGCAGTATTTT.